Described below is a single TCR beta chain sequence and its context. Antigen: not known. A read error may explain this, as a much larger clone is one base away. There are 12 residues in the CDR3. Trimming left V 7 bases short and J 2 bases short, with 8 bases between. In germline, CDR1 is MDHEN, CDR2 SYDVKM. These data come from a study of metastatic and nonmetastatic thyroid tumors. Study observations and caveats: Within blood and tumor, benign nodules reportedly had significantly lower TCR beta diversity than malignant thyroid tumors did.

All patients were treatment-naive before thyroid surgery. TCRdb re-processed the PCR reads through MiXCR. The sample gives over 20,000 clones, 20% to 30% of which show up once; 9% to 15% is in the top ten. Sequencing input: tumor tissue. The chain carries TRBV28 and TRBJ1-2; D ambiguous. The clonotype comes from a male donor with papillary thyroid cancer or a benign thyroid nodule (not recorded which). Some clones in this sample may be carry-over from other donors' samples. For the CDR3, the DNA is TGTGCCAGCATTTTCATCAACTATGGCTACACCTTC. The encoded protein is CASIFINYGYTF.